These 23 T cell receptor beta chains were sequenced from one sample in a study of blood T cells in healthy people across ages. Combining a sample-barcoded 5' primer with a J-beta primer mix, a second PCR ran for 7 to 11 cycles. TCRdb re-called the 5' RACE reads with MiXCR, one entry per CDR3 protein. This sample has about 630,000 distinct CDR3 sequences, with 20% to 25% found just once. Sequencing was done on a sample of blood. The source is a man aged 65 to 79 in good health.

The chain couples TRBV9 to TRBJ1-1; 7 bases match TRBD1. Germline CDR1 is SGDLS and CDR2 is YYNGEE. V was pared by 6 bases and J by 3 bases, with 14 bases of the junction left unmatched. This CDR3 has 16 amino acids. The CDR3 region is CASNKQGTSGDTEAFF. CDR3 nucleotide sequence: TGTGCCAGCAACAAACAGGGGACCTCAGGGGACACTGAAGCTTTCTTT.

The table lists this clonotype with a few counts. The rearrangement links TRBV12-3 or TRBV12-4 to TRBJ2-2, with 9 bases identical to TRBD1. The CDR3 runs 14 residues. J was trimmed by 3 bases and V by 8 bases; bases with no gene match: 4. CDR3 sequence reads: CASFRQGDTGELFF. The CDR3 bases are TGTGCCAGCTTCCGACAGGGGGACACCGGGGAGCTGTTTTTT.

This sequence joins TRBV4-1 and TRBJ2-5; 7 bases are shared with TRBD1. V gave up 3 bases and J gave up 2 bases; unmatched junction bases: 6. Germline assignment: CDR1 MGHRA and CDR2 YSYEKL. This CDR3 has 15 residues. CDR3 loop: CASSQIPGQQETQYF. The CDR3 region has the DNA TGCGCCAGCAGCCAGATTCCGGGACAGCAAGAGACCCAGTACTTC.

The rearrangement joins TRBV2 to TRBJ1-4; 9 nucleotides line up with TRBD1. This CDR3 is built from 13 residues. The germline CDR1 and CDR2 sequences are SNHLY and FYNNEI. V shed 5 bases and J 7 bases; nucleotides not matched to a gene: 2. CDR3 sequence reads: CASSQTGGEKLFF. The CDR3 DNA reads as TGTGCCAGCAGTCAGACAGGGGGTGAAAAACTGTTTTTT. The full variable domain, with the rest looked up from reference TRBV2 and TRBJ1-4, is EPEVTQTPSHQVTQMGQEVILRCVPISNHLYFYWYRQILGQKVEFLVSFYNNEISEKSEIFDDQFSVERPDGSNFTLKIRSTKLEDSAMYFCASSQTGGEKLFFGSGTQLSVL.

This clonotype has at least ten counts. The chain carries TRBV27 and TRBJ2-7; a weak D match, TRBD2 (6 bases). The CDR3 has 15 amino acids. Trimming removed 3 bases from V and 0 bases from J, with 12 bases in between. Looked up from germline, CDR1 is MNHEY and CDR2 is SMNVEV (reference sequence). The CDR3 sequence is CASSFGPGVSYEQYF. CDR3 bases: TGTGCCAGCAGTTTCGGTCCGGGGGTCTCCTACGAGCAGTACTTC.

The sample holds a few counts of this clonotype. This chain links TRBV12-3 or TRBV12-4 with TRBJ2-7; weak D call: TRBD1 (6 bases). V lost 5 bases, J lost 3 bases, and 17 bases lay in between. The CDR3 is 15 amino acids. CDR3 in DNA: TGTGCCAGCAGTACCGACAGGTGGGTCCTCTACGAGCAGTACTTC. This translates into CASSTDRWVLYEQYF.

The chain links TRBV28 to TRBJ2-5; 8 nucleotides line up with TRBD1. CDR1 is MDHEN and CDR2 is SYDVKM in the germline V gene. J gave up 11 bases and V 5 bases, and 16 bases lay outside the gene matches. This CDR3 is built from 15 residues. The CDR3 sequence is CASSNTGQELGVQYF. CDR3 coding DNA: TGTGCCAGCAGTAATACGGGACAGGAGCTTGGGGTGCAGTACTTC.

The chain couples TRBV6-5 to TRBJ1-6, with D unclear. This CDR3 has 15 residues. CDR1 and CDR2 from the germline V gene are MNHEY and SVGAGI. Trimming removed 6 bases from V and 4 bases from J, with 13 bases in between. The CDR3 spells CASSPRADYNSPLHF. The CDR3 region has the DNA TGTGCCAGCAGCCCTAGGGCGGATTATAATTCACCCCTCCACTTT.

Details on this clonotype: A junction end diverges from the germline sequence, so it may reflect a read error. The chain uses TRBV7-7 and TRBJ2-6; D could derive from TRBD1 or TRBD2 (5 bases each). The CDR3 sequence is 13 residues long. Looked up from germline, CDR1 is SSHAT and CDR2 is FNYEAQ (reference sequence). CDR3 DNA: TGTGCTAGCAGCTTAGGGGAGTCCAACGTCCTGACTTTC. Protein sequence: CASSLGESNVLTF.

On this clonotype: A read error may explain this, as a much larger clone is one base away. In this CDR3 the conserved last residue, phenylalanine or tryptophan, is missing, so a read error is likely. The rearrangement uses TRBV20-1 and TRBJ2-7, with a possible D match to TRBD1 (5 bases). This CDR3 has 13 residues. Trimming pared 2 bases from V and 2 bases from J, leaving 10 bases between. Germline V gives CDR1 DFQATT, CDR2 SNEGSKA (reference sequence). This CDR3 is CSARSPQAYEQYS. CDR3 DNA: TGCAGTGCTAGATCCCCACAGGCCTACGAGCAGTACTCC.

V is TRBV2 and J is TRBJ1-3; 7 bases fit TRBD1. The trim removed 3 bases at V and 8 bases at J, leaving 10 bases unmatched. The CDR3 loop spans 15 amino acids. CDR1 is SNHLY, CDR2 FYNNEI, per germline. CDR3 sequence reads: CASSEGTAPLDTIYF. For the CDR3, the DNA is TGTGCCAGCAGTGAGGGGACAGCGCCTTTGGACACCATATATTTT. Using reference TRBV2 and TRBJ1-3 for the parts outside the CDR3, the full variable domain is EPEVTQTPSHQVTQMGQEVILRCVPISNHLYFYWYRQILGQKVEFLVSFYNNEISEKSEIFDDQFSVERPDGSNFTLKIRSTKLEDSAMYFCASSEGTAPLDTIYFGEGSWLTVV.

The V gene is TRBV7-9, the J gene TRBJ2-6; D unresolved. Germline CDR1 and CDR2: SEHNR and FQNEAQ (reference sequence). The germline V and J ends were trimmed by 5 bases and 0 bases, with 5 bases remaining between them. The CDR3 is made up of 14 amino acids. CDR3 residues: CASSHSSGANVLTF. DNA of the CDR3: TGTGCCAGCAGCCATTCCTCTGGGGCCAACGTCCTGACTTTC.

This clonotype was picked up a small number of times. The V and J genes are TRBV7-3 and TRBJ2-1; TRBD2 matches 9 bases. Germline CDR1 is SGHTA and CDR2 is FQGTGA. CDR3 size: 19 residues. After removal of 5 bases from V and 0 bases from J, the junction contained 14 bases not matched to a gene. This chain's CDR3 is CASSQFLGLAQSSYNEQFF. CDR3 in DNA: TGTGCCAGCAGCCAATTCTTGGGACTAGCTCAGAGCTCCTACAATGAGCAGTTCTTC.

This clonotype was counted a single time. The chain carries TRBV24-1 and TRBJ1-2; 7 positions match TRBD1. The CDR3 loop spans 13 amino acids. With V trimmed by 6 bases and J by 3 bases, 3 bases remained unmatched. Germline values: CDR1 KGHDR, CDR2 SFDVKD. The CDR3 here is CATSQQGHYGYTF. CDR3 in DNA: TGTGCCACCAGTCAACAGGGGCACTATGGCTACACCTTC.

In its sample, this clonotype was seen a few times. V is TRBV20-1 and J is TRBJ2-7; 8 bases line up with TRBD1. The V gene's germline CDR1 is DFQATT and CDR2 SNEGSKA (reference sequence). The V gene end was trimmed by 6 bases and the J gene end by 3 bases; junction bases not matched to a gene: 7. CDR3 length equals 13 residues. The CDR3 region is CSAQEGTGYEQYF. CDR3 bases: TGCAGTGCGCAAGAAGGGACAGGCTACGAGCAGTACTTC.

This clonotype has only a few counts. The rearrangement uses TRBV20-1 and TRBJ2-7, with 11 bases that match TRBD2. The CDR3 sequence is 15 residues long. Unmatched junction bases numbered 7, after V lost 0 bases and J lost 6 bases. From germline, CDR1 is DFQATT and CDR2 SNEGSKA (reference sequence). For the CDR3, the DNA is TGCAGTGCTAGAGACCCTACTAGCGGGAGCAGCGAGCAGTACTTC. This encodes CSARDPTSGSSEQYF.

The V call is TRBV20-1, the J call TRBJ2-6, with D uncertain. The CDR3 spans 14 residues. Germline CDR1 and CDR2: DFQATT and SNEGSKA (reference sequence). The germline V and J ends were trimmed by 6 bases and 2 bases, with 11 bases remaining between them. CDR3 sequence reads: CSAAVSTGANVLTF. In DNA form, the CDR3 reads TGCAGTGCCGCAGTGTCCACTGGGGCCAACGTCCTGACTTTC.

V is TRBV7-2 and J is TRBJ2-7, with a weak D call TRBD1 (5 bases). Per the germline V gene, CDR1 is SGHTA and CDR2 is FQGNSA. CDR3 length equals 14 residues. V lost 5 bases and J 3 bases, leaving 14 bases between the germline ends. CDR3 bases: TGTGCCAGCAGCACCCAGGGTAGTCGCTACGAGCAGTACTTC. This gives the protein CASSTQGSRYEQYF.

A few counts support this clonotype. V usage is TRBV9 and J usage is TRBJ2-5, with 9 bases fitting TRBD1. The V gene end was trimmed by 1 base and the J gene end by 5 bases; junction bases not matched to a gene: 6. CDR3 length: 15 amino acids. Per the germline V gene, CDR1 is SGDLS and CDR2 is YYNGEE. This CDR3 is CASSVRQGGHETQYF. CDR3 DNA: TGTGCCAGCAGCGTACGACAGGGGGGCCACGAGACCCAGTACTTC.

The table lists this clonotype with a few counts. The genes are TRBV29-1 and TRBJ2-2; D call uncertain. Germline loops: CDR1 SQVTM, CDR2 ANQGSEA. Trimming took 2 bases from V and 0 from J, leaving 10 bases between them. CDR3 length: 15 amino acids. The CDR3 DNA follows: TGCAGCGTTGAACTGGACGGTGCGAACACCGGGGAGCTGTTTTTT. It yields the protein CSVELDGANTGELFF.

This chain connects TRBV5-1 to TRBJ2-1; 10 bases map to TRBD2. CDR3 size: 15 residues. CDR1 is SGHRS and CDR2 is YFSETQ in the germline V gene. With V trimmed by 3 bases and J by 9 bases, 9 bases remained unmatched. Here the CDR3 DNA reads TGCGCCAGCAGCTATAGGACTAGCGGTGGGGGTGAGCAGTTCTTC. Translating it yields CASSYRTSGGGEQFF.

With regard to this clonotype: No conserved phenylalanine or tryptophan ends this CDR3, so it is likely a read error. The genes are TRBV3-1 and TRBJ1-1, with 8 positions matching TRBD1. CDR1 LGHDT and CDR2 YNNKEL come from the germline V gene (reference sequence). V lost 5 bases to trimming and J lost 6 bases; unmatched junction nucleotides: 5. The CDR3 consists of 13 residues. CDR3 sequence: CASSSRGLAEAFI. The CDR3, as DNA: TGTGCCAGCAGCTCCAGGGGGCTTGCTGAAGCTTTCATT.

The chain uses TRBV2 and TRBJ2-1, with 9 positions matching TRBD2. The CDR3 extends over 14 amino acids. Germline V gives CDR1 SNHLY, CDR2 FYNNEI. J was trimmed by 6 bases and V by 6 bases; bases with no gene match: 6. The CDR3 reads CASRIGLASNEQFF. CDR3 in DNA: TGTGCCAGCAGGATTGGACTAGCGTCCAATGAGCAGTTCTTC.